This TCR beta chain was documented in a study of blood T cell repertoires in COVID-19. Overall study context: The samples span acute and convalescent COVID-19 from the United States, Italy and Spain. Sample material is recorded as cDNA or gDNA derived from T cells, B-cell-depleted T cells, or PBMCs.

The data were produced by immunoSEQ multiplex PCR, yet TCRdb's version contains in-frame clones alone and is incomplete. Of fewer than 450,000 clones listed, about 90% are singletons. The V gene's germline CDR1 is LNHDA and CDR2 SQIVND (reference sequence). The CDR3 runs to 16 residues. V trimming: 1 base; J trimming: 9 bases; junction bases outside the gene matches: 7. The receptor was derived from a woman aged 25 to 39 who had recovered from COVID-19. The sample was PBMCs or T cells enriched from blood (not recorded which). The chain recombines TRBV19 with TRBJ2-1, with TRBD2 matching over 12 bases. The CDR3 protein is CASSIVALAGGPEQFF. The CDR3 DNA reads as TGTGCCAGTAGTATAGTTGCGCTAGCGGGGGGGCCTGAGCAGTTCTTC.